This T cell receptor (beta chain) was sequenced during a study of identical twins. Germline V gene sequence: CDR1 SGHRS, CDR2 YFSETQ. This CDR3 contains 14 residues. V shed 10 bases and J shed 0 bases, with 13 bases lying between them. This clonotype was seen only a few times. TCRdb passed the 5' RACE reads through MiXCR, listing each CDR3 protein once. Of 500,000 or so distinct CDR3 sequences in the sample, 20% to 25% are singletons; the top ten hold around 0.91%. This sample also appeared in a second study, on T cells expressing NK-cell markers.

The chain has TRBV5-1 and TRBJ2-2; D ambiguous. Input material: CD4+ T cells sorted from blood. This receptor was taken from a young woman in good health. The DNA of the CDR3 is TGCGCCGGCCGGCCGACCCCGAACACCGGGGAGCTGTTTTTT. Its translation: CAGRPTPNTGELFF.